Presented here are 12 T cell receptor beta chains from one specimen sequenced in a study of shared clonotypes between healthy human individuals (TCRdb year 2020). Library generation was performed with the immunoSEQ multiplex PCR assay. TCRdb took this table from immuneACCESS and kept in-frame rearrangements with V and J called. Such tables lack part of the clones; where checked against another copy, unresolved V genes explain under half of the gap, and the rest is unexplained. For this sample there are roughly 170,000 clones; approximately 60% appear just once. The ten most abundant clones make up 8% to 13% of the sample. Sequenced material: memory CD4+ T cells sorted from blood. Taken with the paper, the label for cell subset or site translates to: CD45RA-negative fraction. These receptors all come from a man in his thirties or forties in good health.

This clone was detected once. CDR3 coding DNA: TGTGCCTGGAGTGTGAGGGAGGCAGAGACCCAGTACTTC. This translates into CAWSVREAETQYF. V and J are TRBV30 and TRBJ2-5; TRBD2 is a possible D gene (6 bases). Germline CDR1 and CDR2: GTSNPN and SVGIG (reference sequence). V was trimmed by 0 bases and J by 4 bases, leaving 9 bases between them. The length of the CDR3 is 13 residues.

This clone was seen once. The chain has TRBV5-1 and TRBJ2-2, with D unresolved. The CDR3 loop spans 15 amino acids. V dropped 0 bases and J dropped 0 bases, with 6 bases sitting between them. CDR1 and CDR2 (germline): SGHRS, YFSETQ. DNA for the CDR3: TGCGCCAGCAGCTTGGTTGAAGCGAACACCGGGGAGCTGTTTTTT. Its translation is CASSLVEANTGELFF.

The chain uses TRBV10-2 and TRBJ2-1; tentative D call: TRBD1 (5 bases). Trimming stripped 3 bases from V and 9 bases from J, with 12 bases between. Looked up from germline, CDR1 is WSHSY and CDR2 is SAAADI. This CDR3 comprises 13 residues. The CDR3 is CASSEKGRVEQFF. In DNA form, the CDR3 reads TGCGCCAGCAGTGAAAAGGGCAGGGTTGAGCAGTTCTTC.

The CDR3 nucleotides read TGTGCCAGCAGTGAAGTTGACAGGTACAAAAACATTCAGTACTTC. This codes for CASSEVDRYKNIQYF. The V call is TRBV6-1, the J call TRBJ2-4; maybe TRBD1 (6 bases). This CDR3 spans 15 amino acids. The germline V and J ends were trimmed by 1 base and 3 bases, with 10 bases remaining between them. CDR1 and CDR2 (germline): MNHNS, SASEGT.

Ten or more counts support this clone. V usage is TRBV30 and J usage is TRBJ1-2, with a tentative D call TRBD1 (5 bases). Trimming pared 0 bases from V and 4 bases from J, leaving 15 bases between. CDR3 length equals 15 residues. Germline assignment: CDR1 GTSNPN and CDR2 SVGIG (reference sequence). The CDR3 is CAWSVPGMGVYGYTF. As DNA, the CDR3 is TGTGCCTGGAGTGTACCCGGGATGGGGGTCTATGGCTACACCTTC.

This clone has a count of ten or more. The rearrangement uses TRBV2 and TRBJ2-1, with 7 positions matching TRBD2. This CDR3 region has 15 residues. The V gene's germline CDR1 is SNHLY and CDR2 FYNNEI. V was clipped by 7 bases and J by 0 bases; unmatched bases: 6. The CDR3 reads CASNGAGNSYNEQFF. The CDR3 coding sequence is TGTGCCAGCAATGGAGCGGGAAACTCCTACAATGAGCAGTTCTTC.

The J gene is TRBJ1-3, the V gene TRBV5-1, with D hard to call. Trimming stripped 2 bases from V and 1 base from J, with 7 bases between. CDR3 size: 14 residues. Germline V gene lookup returns CDR1 SGHRS and CDR2 YFSETQ. This chain's CDR3 is CASSFGTSGNTIYF. CDR3 nucleotide sequence: TGCGCCAGCAGCTTTGGAACTTCTGGAAACACCATATATTTT.

This clone turned up a few times. The J gene is TRBJ2-7, the V gene TRBV2; D gene ambiguous. This CDR3 is 15 amino acids long. CDR1 SNHLY and CDR2 FYNNEI come from the germline V gene. V was cut by 8 bases and J by 2 bases, with 19 bases left in between. For the CDR3, the DNA is TGTGCCAGCCGAGAGAGGATGGCGGTAACCTACGAGCAGTACTTC. Its protein is CASRERMAVTYEQYF.

V gene TRBV7-9 combines with J gene TRBJ2-1; D might be TRBD1 (6 bases). CDR3 length: 17 amino acids. CDR1 and CDR2 from the germline V gene are SEHNR and FQNEAQ (reference sequence). Trimming removed 5 bases at V and 4 bases at J, with 21 bases between. Here the CDR3 reads CASSPRKGVASYNEQFF. The DNA of the CDR3 is TGTGCCAGCAGCCCCAGAAAGGGGGTTGCGTCTTACAATGAGCAGTTCTTC.

This chain connects TRBV6-5 to TRBJ2-1; 7 bases agree with TRBD2. The trim removed 7 bases at V and 9 bases at J, leaving 6 bases unmatched. This CDR3 is 12 amino acids long. Germline CDR1 and CDR2: MNHEY and SVGAGI. The CDR3 DNA reads as TGTGCCAGCAAAAACCGGGGGGTTGAGCAGTTCTTC. Protein: CASKNRGVEQFF.

This clone has only one observation. V gene TRBV14 combines with J gene TRBJ2-7; 7 nucleotides align to TRBD2. The V segment lost 8 bases and the J segment 2 bases; nucleotides outside the gene matches: 3. In germline, CDR1 is SGHDN, CDR2 FVKESK. The CDR3 has 12 amino acids. The CDR3 is CASAGVTYEQYF. The DNA of the CDR3 is TGTGCCAGCGCGGGGGTAACCTACGAGCAGTACTTC. The whole variable domain, filled in from reference TRBV14 and TRBJ2-7, reads EAGVTQFPSHSVIEKGQTVTLRCDPISGHDNLYWYRRVMGKEIKFLLHFVKESKQDESGMPNNRFLAERTGGTYSTLKVQPAELEDSGVYFCASAGVTYEQYFGPGTRLTVT.

This clone has just one count. V and J are TRBV2 and TRBJ2-5, with 9 bases identical to TRBD2. V gave up 9 bases and J gave up 5 bases; unmatched junction bases: 10. CDR1 and CDR2 (germline): SNHLY, FYNNEI. The CDR3 has 14 residues. CDR3 sequence (DNA): TGTGCCAGGGCGGCTAGCGGGATAGGGGAGACCCAGTACTTC. This codes for CARAASGIGETQYF.